This T cell receptor (beta chain) originates from a study of cytomegalovirus exposure and HLA in healthy donors. Overall study: Earlier, 150 million to 200 million T cells were analyzed, and 90 million to 140 million unique TCR beta sequences were found among them.

CDR1 and CDR2 (germline): SGHRS, YFSETQ. Trimming cost V 4 bases and J 3 bases, with 19 bases left between them. The CDR3 is 16 residues long. Study results and caveats: Follow-up analysis seemed to connect common viral pathogens with several of the most significant clusters identified. The authors enumerated under 200 TCR beta chains as linked to cytomegalovirus.

To note about this clone: Its cognate antigen is unknown.

PCR involved 60 Vbeta and 13 Jbeta primers. Only in-frame clones appear in the TCRdb table, and some are missing; sequencing was by immunoSEQ multiplex PCR. The sample lists under 150,000 clones; roughly 9.4% were seen once. This clonotype was sampled from a male donor in good health and CMV-seronegative. The sample consisted of PBMCs. The V and J genes are TRBV5-1 and TRBJ1-1; unclear D gene. CDR3 nucleotide sequence: TGCGCCAGCAGCAACAAACCCCGGGGAGGTGACACTGAAGCTTTCTTT. Translating gives CASSNKPRGGDTEAFF.